Listed below are T cell receptor beta chains from one sample, sequenced in a study of OX40 agonist ivuxolimab in advanced cancers. TCRdb's table, derived via immunoSEQ multiplex PCR, lists solely in-frame clones and lacks some. The sample shows some 48,000 clones, around four fifths of them seen only once. The sequencing here drew on CD4+ or CD8+ T cells sorted from blood, taken in a trial of the OX40 agonist ivuxolimab. These receptors were collected from an adult with an advanced solid tumor such as melanoma, head and neck, liver or kidney cancer. Both conserved end residues are part of each CDR3. D genes are given only for firm matches. Size tells how often a clone was seen (once, few, many) or the class of an expanded clone, and some rows leave it out.

j_call: TRBJ1-1
cdr3_length: 15
clone_size: -
d_call: TRBD1
v_call: TRBV5-1
cdr3_aa: CASSLGQGSNTEAFF
cdr3_nt: TGCGCCAGCAGCTTAGGACAGGGTTCGAACACTGAAGCTTTCTTT

j_call: TRBJ2-5
cdr3_length: 15
clone_size: few
d_call: TRBD2
v_call: TRBV6-1
cdr3_aa: CASSELAGGQETQYF
cdr3_nt: TGTGCCAGCAGTGAACTAGCGGGGGGGCAAGAGACCCAGTACTTC

j_call: TRBJ2-5
cdr3_length: 13
clone_size: -
d_call: -
v_call: TRBV18
cdr3_aa: CASSPLAGETQYF
cdr3_nt: TGTGCCAGCTCGCCTTTGGCAGGAGAAACCCAGTACTTC

j_call: TRBJ1-2
cdr3_length: 14
clone_size: few
d_call: -
v_call: TRBV5-1
cdr3_aa: CASRGQQADYGYTF
cdr3_nt: TGCGCCAGCAGGGGGCAACAGGCGGACTATGGCTACACCTTC

j_call: TRBJ2-1
cdr3_length: 14
clone_size: -
d_call: TRBD2
v_call: TRBV7-3
cdr3_aa: CASSSIGLAAEQFF
cdr3_nt: TGTGCCAGCAGCTCTATCGGACTAGCGGCTGAGCAGTTCTTC

j_call: TRBJ1-1
cdr3_length: 13
clone_size: -
d_call: -
v_call: TRBV30
cdr3_aa: CAWGGIKNTEAFF
cdr3_nt: TGTGCCTGGGGGGGTATTAAGAACACTGAAGCTTTCTTT

j_call: TRBJ2-7
cdr3_length: 12
clone_size: few
d_call: -
v_call: TRBV6-1
cdr3_aa: CASTGDLYEQYF
cdr3_nt: TGTGCCAGCACAGGGGACCTCTACGAGCAGTACTTC

j_call: TRBJ2-1
cdr3_length: 15
clone_size: -
d_call: -
v_call: TRBV4-1
cdr3_aa: CASSQGQVDYNEQFF
cdr3_nt: TGCGCCAGCAGCCAAGGTCAGGTGGACTACAATGAGCAGTTCTTC

j_call: TRBJ2-2
cdr3_length: 14
clone_size: -
d_call: -
v_call: TRBV5-8
cdr3_aa: CASSFTPSAGELFF
cdr3_nt: TGTGCCAGCAGCTTCACCCCGTCCGCCGGGGAGCTGTTTTTT

j_call: TRBJ2-5
cdr3_length: 14
clone_size: -
d_call: TRBD2
v_call: TRBV5-4
cdr3_aa: CASSLLAGQETQYF
cdr3_nt: TGTGCCAGCAGTCTACTAGCGGGACAAGAGACCCAGTACTTC

j_call: TRBJ2-1
cdr3_length: 10
clone_size: -
d_call: -
v_call: TRBV6-8
cdr3_aa: CATLDSQQFF
cdr3_nt: TGTGCCACCCTAGACAGCCAGCAGTTCTTC

j_call: TRBJ2-5
cdr3_length: 14
clone_size: -
d_call: -
v_call: TRBV28
cdr3_aa: CASTDPGAQETQYF
cdr3_nt: TGTGCCAGCACCGACCCCGGGGCCCAAGAGACCCAGTACTTC

j_call: TRBJ1-2
cdr3_length: 15
clone_size: few
d_call: -
v_call: TRBV5-6
cdr3_aa: CASSPGSKVFYGYTF
cdr3_nt: TGTGCCAGCAGCCCGGGTTCAAAGGTCTTCTATGGCTACACCTTC

j_call: TRBJ1-1
cdr3_length: 14
clone_size: -
d_call: TRBD1
v_call: TRBV13
cdr3_aa: CASLFTGEGTEAFF
cdr3_nt: TGTGCCAGCTTATTTACAGGGGAGGGCACTGAAGCTTTCTTT

j_call: TRBJ1-1
cdr3_length: 11
clone_size: -
d_call: -
v_call: TRBV5-1
cdr3_aa: CASSGGEGAFF
cdr3_nt: TGCGCCAGCAGCGGGGGCGAGGGAGCTTTCTTT

j_call: TRBJ2-7
cdr3_length: 15
clone_size: -
d_call: -
v_call: TRBV4-3
cdr3_aa: CASSQDRQGTYEQYF
cdr3_nt: TGCGCCAGCAGCCAAGATCGTCAGGGAACATACGAGCAGTACTTC

j_call: TRBJ1-2
cdr3_length: 15
clone_size: -
d_call: -
v_call: TRBV28
cdr3_aa: CASSLVGQERDGYTF
cdr3_nt: TGTGCCAGCAGTTTAGTAGGGCAGGAGAGGGATGGCTACACCTTC

j_call: TRBJ1-2
cdr3_length: 13
clone_size: -
d_call: -
v_call: TRBV13
cdr3_aa: CASSLTPDYGYTF
cdr3_nt: TGTGCCAGCAGCTTAACTCCTGACTATGGCTACACCTTC

j_call: TRBJ2-7
cdr3_length: 15
clone_size: -
d_call: TRBD2
v_call: TRBV7-9
cdr3_aa: CASSFRTSGNHEQYF
cdr3_nt: TGTGCCAGCAGCTTTCGGACTAGCGGGAACCACGAGCAGTACTTC

j_call: TRBJ1-2
cdr3_length: 13
clone_size: -
d_call: -
v_call: TRBV29-1
cdr3_aa: CSVVPRANYGYTF
cdr3_nt: TGCAGCGTTGTGCCGCGAGCTAACTATGGCTACACCTTC

j_call: TRBJ2-1
cdr3_length: 16
clone_size: -
d_call: TRBD2
v_call: TRBV29-1
cdr3_aa: CSVAGAGGHPGDEQFF
cdr3_nt: TGCAGCGTTGCAGGGGCGGGAGGGCATCCCGGGGATGAGCAGTTCTTC

j_call: TRBJ2-5
cdr3_length: 14
clone_size: -
d_call: -
v_call: TRBV15
cdr3_aa: CATAEVDTQETQYF
cdr3_nt: TGTGCCACTGCGGAGGTGGACACTCAAGAGACCCAGTACTTC

j_call: TRBJ1-1
cdr3_length: 16
clone_size: -
d_call: -
v_call: TRBV15
cdr3_aa: CATSGPLSRMNTEAFF
cdr3_nt: TGTGCCACCAGCGGCCCTTTGAGTCGAATGAACACTGAAGCTTTCTTT

j_call: TRBJ2-1
cdr3_length: 17
clone_size: -
d_call: TRBD2
v_call: TRBV28
cdr3_aa: CASSFPSSGSSYNEQFF
cdr3_nt: TGTGCCAGCAGTTTTCCCTCTAGCGGGAGCTCCTACAATGAGCAGTTCTTC

j_call: TRBJ2-7
cdr3_length: 14
clone_size: -
d_call: TRBD1
v_call: TRBV5-1
cdr3_aa: CASSLEGQGNEQYF
cdr3_nt: TGCGCCAGCAGCTTGGAGGGACAGGGGAACGAGCAGTACTTC

j_call: TRBJ2-1
cdr3_length: 14
clone_size: -
d_call: -
v_call: TRBV7-9
cdr3_aa: CASSFLVAYNEQFF
cdr3_nt: TGTGCCAGCAGCTTCCTCGTTGCCTACAATGAGCAGTTCTTC

j_call: TRBJ1-5
cdr3_length: 14
clone_size: -
d_call: -
v_call: TRBV7-3
cdr3_aa: CASSLSAGNQPQHF
cdr3_nt: TGTGCCAGCAGCTTATCGGCTGGGAACCAGCCCCAGCATTTT

j_call: TRBJ2-1
cdr3_length: 14
clone_size: -
d_call: TRBD1
v_call: TRBV5-8
cdr3_aa: CASSAGQGPNEQFF
cdr3_nt: TGTGCCAGCAGCGCGGGACAGGGTCCGAATGAGCAGTTCTTC

j_call: TRBJ1-4
cdr3_length: 11
clone_size: -
d_call: -
v_call: TRBV6-5
cdr3_aa: CASSYGEKLFF
cdr3_nt: TGTGCCAGCAGTTACGGGGAAAAACTGTTTTTT

j_call: TRBJ2-5
cdr3_length: 15
clone_size: -
d_call: -
v_call: TRBV4-1
cdr3_aa: CASSQGASLQETQYF
cdr3_nt: TGCGCCAGCAGCCAAGGGGCGAGTCTACAAGAGACCCAGTACTTC

j_call: TRBJ1-1
cdr3_length: 15
clone_size: -
d_call: -
v_call: TRBV28
cdr3_aa: CASSAFDRLDTEAFF
cdr3_nt: TGTGCCAGCAGTGCGTTTGACAGATTAGACACTGAAGCTTTCTTT

j_call: TRBJ1-2
cdr3_length: 14
clone_size: -
d_call: TRBD1
v_call: TRBV6-5
cdr3_aa: CASSLQGGHVGYTF
cdr3_nt: TGTGCCAGCAGTCTACAGGGGGGGCATGTTGGCTACACCTTC

j_call: TRBJ1-1
cdr3_length: 14
clone_size: -
d_call: -
v_call: TRBV19
cdr3_aa: CASSMWSMNTEAFF
cdr3_nt: TGTGCCAGTAGTATGTGGTCCATGAACACTGAAGCTTTCTTT

j_call: TRBJ2-1
cdr3_length: 18
clone_size: -
d_call: TRBD2
v_call: TRBV4-1
cdr3_aa: CASSHPSGGITGFNEQFF
cdr3_nt: TGCGCCAGCAGCCACCCCAGCGGGGGGATTACAGGGTTCAATGAGCAGTTCTTC

j_call: TRBJ2-5
cdr3_length: 12
clone_size: -
d_call: -
v_call: TRBV5-6
cdr3_aa: CASSLVRETQYF
cdr3_nt: TGTGCCAGCAGCTTGGTACGAGAGACCCAGTACTTC

j_call: TRBJ2-7
cdr3_length: 14
clone_size: -
d_call: TRBD2
v_call: TRBV27
cdr3_aa: CASSGGGPLLRRYF
cdr3_nt: TGTGCCAGCAGTGGCGGGGGGCCTCTTCTACGTAGGTACTTC

j_call: TRBJ2-3
cdr3_length: 15
clone_size: once
d_call: -
v_call: TRBV14
cdr3_aa: CASSQGVVRTDTQYF
cdr3_nt: TGTGCCAGCAGCCAGGGTGTTGTTAGGACAGATACGCAGTATTTT

j_call: TRBJ2-2
cdr3_length: 15
clone_size: -
d_call: TRBD2
v_call: TRBV4-2
cdr3_aa: CASSHSGGNTGELFF
cdr3_nt: TGTGCCAGCAGCCATAGCGGGGGGAACACCGGGGAGCTGTTTTTT

j_call: TRBJ2-3
cdr3_length: 16
clone_size: -
d_call: -
v_call: TRBV9
cdr3_aa: CASSNRDTLSTDTQYF
cdr3_nt: TGTGCCAGCAGCAACCGGGACACCCTCTCCACAGATACGCAGTATTTT

j_call: TRBJ2-7
cdr3_length: 13
clone_size: -
d_call: -
v_call: TRBV5-1
cdr3_aa: CASSWADPYEQYF
cdr3_nt: TGCGCCAGCAGCTGGGCGGACCCTTACGAGCAGTACTTC

j_call: TRBJ2-1
cdr3_length: 16
clone_size: -
d_call: TRBD1
v_call: TRBV4-1
cdr3_aa: CASSPLSDRVYNEQFF
cdr3_nt: TGCGCCAGCAGCCCCCTGTCGGACAGGGTCTACAATGAGCAGTTCTTC

j_call: TRBJ2-2
cdr3_length: 18
clone_size: -
d_call: -
v_call: TRBV27
cdr3_aa: CASSPSRARALNTGELFF
cdr3_nt: TGTGCCAGCAGCCCAAGTAGGGCGCGGGCCTTAAACACCGGGGAGCTGTTTTTT

j_call: TRBJ1-2
cdr3_length: 15
clone_size: -
d_call: -
v_call: TRBV27
cdr3_aa: CASSFHWGTDYGYTF
cdr3_nt: TGTGCCAGCAGTTTCCACTGGGGGACCGACTATGGCTACACCTTC

j_call: TRBJ2-1
cdr3_length: 18
clone_size: -
d_call: TRBD2
v_call: TRBV7-2
cdr3_aa: CASSLAGTSGSSYNEQFF
cdr3_nt: TGTGCCAGCAGCTTGGCCGGGACTAGCGGGAGCTCCTACAATGAGCAGTTCTTC

j_call: TRBJ2-7
cdr3_length: 14
clone_size: -
d_call: -
v_call: TRBV27
cdr3_aa: CASSDTVSPHEQYF
cdr3_nt: TGTGCCAGCAGCGACACAGTTTCCCCCCACGAGCAGTACTTC

j_call: TRBJ1-3
cdr3_length: 11
clone_size: -
d_call: -
v_call: TRBV7-9
cdr3_aa: CASSREDTIYF
cdr3_nt: TGTGCCAGCAGTCGGGAGGACACCATATATTTT

j_call: TRBJ1-2
cdr3_length: 12
clone_size: few
d_call: -
v_call: TRBV27
cdr3_aa: CASSDGQQGYTF
cdr3_nt: TGTGCCAGCAGCGACGGCCAGCAGGGCTACACCTTC

j_call: TRBJ2-3
cdr3_length: 17
clone_size: -
d_call: TRBD1
v_call: TRBV7-9
cdr3_aa: CASSSPLGDRVDDTQYF
cdr3_nt: TGTGCCAGCAGCTCCCCGCTCGGGGACAGGGTTGATGATACGCAGTATTTT

j_call: TRBJ1-5
cdr3_length: 14
clone_size: -
d_call: -
v_call: TRBV27
cdr3_aa: CASSLKGVSQPQHF
cdr3_nt: TGTGCCAGCAGTTTAAAAGGGGTCAGCCAGCCCCAGCATTTT

j_call: TRBJ2-2
cdr3_length: 12
clone_size: -
d_call: -
v_call: TRBV29-1
cdr3_aa: CSVDKGAGELFF
cdr3_nt: TGCAGCGTTGATAAGGGGGCCGGGGAGCTGTTTTTT

j_call: TRBJ1-1
cdr3_length: 13
clone_size: -
d_call: TRBD1
v_call: TRBV19
cdr3_aa: CASSMVPGGEAFF
cdr3_nt: TGTGCCAGTAGTATGGTCCCAGGGGGTGAAGCTTTCTTT

j_call: TRBJ1-5
cdr3_length: 18
clone_size: -
d_call: -
v_call: TRBV5-5
cdr3_aa: CASSPSGQGFYSNQPQHF
cdr3_nt: TGTGCCAGCAGTCCTTCGGGGCAGGGGTTCTATAGCAATCAGCCCCAGCATTTT

j_call: TRBJ1-1
cdr3_length: 14
clone_size: -
d_call: TRBD1
v_call: TRBV5-1
cdr3_aa: CASSFTGGNTEAFF
cdr3_nt: TGCGCCAGCAGCTTCACAGGGGGAAACACTGAAGCTTTCTTT

j_call: TRBJ1-1
cdr3_length: 12
clone_size: -
d_call: -
v_call: TRBV5-4
cdr3_aa: CASSLQSNEAFF
cdr3_nt: TGTGCCAGCAGCCTACAGAGCAATGAAGCTTTCTTT

j_call: TRBJ2-7
cdr3_length: 14
clone_size: -
d_call: -
v_call: TRBV7-9
cdr3_aa: CASSTRENTYEQYF
cdr3_nt: TGTGCCAGCAGCACCAGGGAGAATACGTACGAGCAGTACTTC

j_call: TRBJ1-5
cdr3_length: 14
clone_size: many
d_call: -
v_call: TRBV19
cdr3_aa: CASSTLTENQPQHF
cdr3_nt: TGTGCCAGTAGTACTCTGACAGAAAATCAGCCCCAGCATTTT

j_call: TRBJ1-1
cdr3_length: 14
clone_size: few
d_call: -
v_call: TRBV9
cdr3_aa: CASSVDPMNTEAFF
cdr3_nt: TGTGCCAGCAGCGTAGATCCGATGAACACTGAAGCTTTCTTT